Given below is one T cell receptor (beta chain) in context. This clone showed up many times. The antigen it recognizes is unknown. Within one base of it there is no much larger clone, and no base qualities were kept. This sample stems from a study of technical replicates of blood from a few donors (dated by TCRdb to about 2017). Here V drops 5 bases and J drops 3 bases, and the junction holds 11 bases not matched to any gene. The CDR3, from cysteine to phenylalanine, totals 17 residues. Only the CDR3 part of the read is kept: 51 bases, read in frame from the first base. The germline V gene (reference sequence) provides CDR1 SEHNR and CDR2 FQNEAQ. Library construction relied on the immunoSEQ multiplex PCR assay. What TCRdb holds here is the immuneACCESS table cut down to in-frame rearrangements. Part of the clones is not present; checked against another copy, under half of the missing clones reflect an unresolved V gene, and the others are unexplained. The sample has 60,000 to 65,000 clones on record, 75% to 90% of them singletons. Of the sample, approximately 5.1% falls within the top ten clones.

The rearranged segments are TRBV7-9 and TRBJ2-3, with TRBD1 identical over 10 junction bases. The receptor was isolated from a human donor in good health. Some clones in this sample may be carry-over from other donors' samples. Sequenced sample: PBMCs. The CDR3 amino acid sequence is: CASSAPRLDRGTDTQYF. The DNA sequence is given as TGTGCCAGCAGCGCGCCTCGCTTGGACAGGGGGACAGATACGCAGTATTTT.